One sample yielded the 31 T cell receptor beta chains listed below, sequenced in a study of post-analysis software for immune sequencing data. The TCR beta cDNA libraries contained unique molecular identifiers. Via MiXCR, TCRdb re-called the PCR reads, giving one row per CDR3 protein. The repertoire includes roughly 400,000 distinct CDR3 sequences, approximately 37% of them detected once, and 6% to 9% sits in the top ten. The study, taken as a whole, reports: Five TRBV segments, TRBV5-6, TRBV5-1 and TRBV20-1 among them, were found more frequent in patients than controls.

Their antigens remain unidentified. The sample taken for sequencing was blood. These TCRs come from a girl under 10 years old with multiple sclerosis.

Comments on this clonotype: A read error may account for a junction end that differs from germline. The chain employs TRBV30 and TRBJ2-1; TRBD1 matches at 9 bases. CDR1 is GTSNPN, CDR2 SVGIG, per germline (reference sequence). This CDR3 spans 14 amino acids. CDR3 sequence (DNA): TGTGCCTCCGGGACAGGGACCCCCTACAATGAGCGGTTCTTC. This codes for CASGTGTPYNERFF.

The V call is TRBV5-6, the J call TRBJ2-7; D is uncertain. CDR1 is SGHDT, CDR2 YYEEEE, per germline. V gave up 1 base and J gave up 2 bases, with 7 bases separating them. This CDR3 region has 13 residues. The CDR3 DNA sequence: TGTGCCAGCAGCTTGAATGTGGCCTACGAGCAGTACTTC. Translated, it gives CASSLNVAYEQYF.

This chain links TRBV10-3 with TRBJ2-3, with D unclear. Trimming took 4 bases from V and 5 from J, leaving 19 bases between them. The germline V gene has CDR1 ENHRY and CDR2 SYGVKD. The CDR3 contains 16 residues. The chain's CDR3 is CAISGIAETRGDTQYF. For the CDR3, the DNA is TGTGCCATCAGTGGAATAGCAGAGACCCGCGGAGATACGCAGTATTTT.

This chain links TRBV6-5 with TRBJ2-7; 8 bases are a match to TRBD1. Looked up from germline, CDR1 is MNHEY and CDR2 is SVGAGI. The CDR3 contains 15 residues. Unmatched junction bases numbered 7, after V lost 5 bases and J lost 1 base. This CDR3 reads CASSGDRRISYEQYF. The DNA for the CDR3 is TGTGCCAGCAGTGGGGACAGGCGAATTTCCTACGAGCAGTACTTC.

This clonotype was counted between two and nine times. The V call is TRBV11-2, the J call TRBJ2-7; TRBD2 agrees at 9 bases. This CDR3 has 18 amino acids. From germline, CDR1 is SGHAT and CDR2 FQNNGV. The J segment lost 2 bases and the V segment lost 5 bases, leaving 16 bases of the junction unmatched. The CDR3 loop reads CASSPLPPGLASPYEQYF. For the CDR3, the DNA is TGTGCCAGCAGCCCCCTTCCCCCGGGACTAGCTTCGCCCTACGAGCAGTACTTC.

A few counts support this clonotype. The chain couples TRBV4-2 to TRBJ2-1, with a possible D match to TRBD1 (5 bases). The germline gives CDR1 LGHNA, CDR2 YNFKEQ. The V end lost 7 bases, the J end lost 1 base, and 14 bases lay between the germline ends. The CDR3 contains 15 residues. The chain's CDR3 is CASTGNRMSYNEQFF. DNA for the CDR3: TGTGCCAGCACTGGAAACAGGATGTCCTACAATGAGCAGTTCTTC.

This clonotype was seen a few times. The chain employs TRBV20-1 and TRBJ2-5; 7 bases align to TRBD2. Trimming cost V 0 bases and J 0 bases; bases outside gene matches: 7. CDR1 DFQATT and CDR2 SNEGSKA come from the germline V gene (reference sequence). The CDR3 covers 16 residues. CDR3 in amino acids: CSARDVSSGHQETQYF. The CDR3 bases are TGCAGTGCTAGAGATGTGTCTAGCGGTCACCAAGAGACCCAGTACTTC.

This clonotype appeared many times. The DNA for the CDR3 is TGCGCCAGCAGCCGCCGGGACGGGTCCTACGAGCAGTACTTC. This codes for CASSRRDGSYEQYF. The chain couples TRBV5-1 to TRBJ2-7, with D possibly being TRBD1 or TRBD2 (5 bases each). Germline V gives CDR1 SGHRS, CDR2 YFSETQ. The CDR3 runs 14 residues. V lost 4 bases and J 1 base, leaving 12 bases between the germline ends.

This rearrangement joins TRBV20-1 to TRBJ1-4, with 9 bases identical to TRBD1. Germline V gene lookup returns CDR1 DFQATT and CDR2 SNEGSKA (reference sequence). This CDR3 contains 12 residues. V lost 7 bases, J lost 4 bases, and 1 base stayed unmatched. CDR3 residues: CSGTGDNEKLFF. Here the CDR3 DNA reads TGCAGTGGGACAGGGGATAATGAAAAACTGTTTTTT.

The CDR3 loop is CASSLRDVLYGYTF. In nucleotides, the CDR3 is TGTGCCAGCAGCCTCCGGGACGTTCTCTATGGCTACACCTTC. The chain has TRBV9 and TRBJ1-2, with D possibly TRBD1 on 5 matching bases. Trimming removed 4 bases from V and 4 bases from J, with 14 bases in between. The CDR3 sequence is 14 residues long. Germline CDR1 is SGDLS and CDR2 is YYNGEE.

The gene calls are TRBV7-8 and TRBJ2-7; D unclear. The CDR3 runs 14 residues. Germline V CDR1 and CDR2: SGHVS, FQNEAQ. V lost 5 bases to trimming and J lost 6 bases, with 17 bases between them. CDR3 DNA: TGTGCCAGCAGCCCCCACCATTCACTTTTCGAGCAGTACTTC. As protein: CASSPHHSLFEQYF.

The J gene is TRBJ2-5, the V gene TRBV7-9, with D uncertain. This CDR3 is 16 amino acids long. Trimming took off 5 bases at V and 5 bases at J, with 21 bases between the two ends. The V gene's germline CDR1 is SEHNR and CDR2 FQNEAQ (reference sequence). The CDR3 here is CASSPPGPLVVETQYF. CDR3 bases: TGTGCCAGCAGCCCCCCGGGTCCCCTAGTAGTGGAGACCCAGTACTTC.

This chain connects TRBV6-1 to TRBJ2-4, with TRBD2 matching 9 bases. The CDR3 is made up of 14 amino acids. V shed 4 bases and J 9 bases; nucleotides not matched to a gene: 7. Germline V gene lookup returns CDR1 MNHNS and CDR2 SASEGT. CDR3 in amino acids: CASSVAGGAGIQYF. CDR3 nucleotides: TGTGCCAGCAGTGTGGCGGGAGGGGCGGGCATTCAGTACTTC.

In this sample, this clonotype turned up a few times. The chain uses TRBV15 and TRBJ2-4; TRBD2 matches at 7 bases. Matching the DNA end better, TRBJ2-7 makes the J call doubtful. Germline V CDR1 and CDR2: LNHNV, YYDKDF (reference sequence). This CDR3 is 15 amino acids long. The CDR3 bases are TGTGCCACCAGCCAAGGCGCGGGGACTACAGGCGAGCAGTACTTC. Amino acid sequence: CATSQGAGTTGEQYF.

The chain uses TRBV29-1 and TRBJ2-7; 8 nucleotides align to TRBD2. Germline loops: CDR1 SQVTM, CDR2 ANQGSEA. This CDR3 has 13 residues. V trimming: 5 bases; J trimming: 4 bases; junction bases outside the gene matches: 7. The CDR3 sequence: CSVRLANTYEQYF. CDR3 nucleotide sequence: TGCAGCGTTCGACTAGCGAATACATACGAGCAGTACTTC.

This clonotype was seen more than once but under ten times. The V call is TRBV15, the J call TRBJ2-5; 8 bases match TRBD1. This CDR3 has 15 residues. The V gene's germline CDR1 is LNHNV and CDR2 YYDKDF (reference sequence). V dropped 4 bases and J dropped 2; count of bases not matched to a gene: 6. Here the CDR3 reads CATSKPGQAQETQYF. The DNA for the CDR3 is TGTGCCACCAGCAAGCCGGGACAGGCACAAGAGACCCAGTACTTC.

There are a few counts of this clonotype. The CDR3 spells CASSQDERLVPYNEQFF. In DNA, the CDR3 is TGCGCCAGCAGCCAAGATGAACGACTAGTTCCCTACAATGAGCAGTTCTTC. The rearrangement links TRBV4-3 to TRBJ2-1; perhaps TRBD2 as D (6 bases). The CDR3 length is 17 residues. CDR1 LGHNA and CDR2 YSLEER come from the germline V gene. Trimming pared 0 bases from V and 2 bases from J, leaving 14 bases between.

This rearrangement joins TRBV12-3 or TRBV12-4 to TRBJ1-4; D not certain. The CDR3 contains 14 residues. Trimming removed 5 bases at V and 1 base at J, with 8 bases between. Here the CDR3 DNA reads TGTGCCAGCAGTCGGGTAGGAACTAATGAAAAACTGTTTTTT. Amino acids: CASSRVGTNEKLFF.

V and J are TRBV18 and TRBJ2-1; D remains ambiguous. CDR1 and CDR2 (germline): KGHSH, LQKENI. The CDR3 contains 14 residues. The V gene lost 3 bases and the J gene lost 5 bases, with 11 bases spanning the gap. CDR3 nucleotides: TGTGCCAGCTCACCCTTCGACCCTCACAATGAGCAGTTCTTC. Its protein is CASSPFDPHNEQFF.

This chain joins TRBV5-1 and TRBJ1-1; D is uncertain. The germline CDR1 and CDR2 sequences are SGHRS and YFSETQ. The length of the CDR3 is 12 residues. Trimming stripped 1 base from V and 7 bases from J, with 8 bases between. The CDR3 sequence: CASSLRAGEAFF. CDR3 nucleotides: TGCGCCAGCAGCTTGAGGGCCGGTGAAGCTTTCTTT.

This clonotype was recorded a few times. The chain combines TRBV28 with TRBJ2-7; 8 bases are shared with TRBD1. The J segment lost 2 bases and the V segment lost 6 bases, leaving 6 bases of the junction unmatched. The CDR3 is made up of 14 amino acids. Germline V gene lookup returns CDR1 MDHEN and CDR2 SYDVKM. In DNA form, the CDR3 reads TGTGCCAGCAGACGACAGGGGTCTGCCTACGAGCAGTACTTC. Translation gives CASRRQGSAYEQYF.

This clonotype was detected a few times. V gene TRBV20-1 combines with J gene TRBJ2-1; TRBD1 matches at 7 bases. The trim removed 3 bases at V and 0 bases at J, leaving 5 bases unmatched. This CDR3 has 15 amino acids. Looked up from germline, CDR1 is DFQATT and CDR2 is SNEGSKA (reference sequence). Here the CDR3 reads CSARTGKSSYNEQFF. DNA for the CDR3: TGCAGTGCTAGGACAGGGAAGAGCTCCTACAATGAGCAGTTCTTC.

This rearrangement joins TRBV24-1 to TRBJ1-5; the D gene is possibly TRBD1 (5 bases). Trimming removed 3 bases from V and 7 bases from J, with 12 bases in between. Per germline, CDR1 KGHDR and CDR2 SFDVKD. The CDR3 contains 14 residues. In DNA, the CDR3 is TGTGCCACCAGTGATGCCCAGGGATGGCAGCCCCAGCATTTT. Its protein is CATSDAQGWQPQHF.

The chain carries TRBV19 and TRBJ2-1, with 9 bases lining up with TRBD2. The CDR3 spans 16 residues. Germline CDR1 and CDR2: LNHDA and SQIVND (reference sequence). The trim removed 6 bases at V and 4 bases at J, leaving 10 bases unmatched. CDR3 loop: CASSYSGTSLYNEQFF. The CDR3 DNA reads TGTGCCAGTAGCTATTCCGGGACTAGCCTATACAATGAGCAGTTCTTC.

In this sample, this clonotype turned up a few times. This chain links TRBV6-1 with TRBJ1-4; 10 bases are shared with TRBD1. V trimming: 7 bases; J trimming: 10 bases; junction bases outside the gene matches: 21. The germline V gene has CDR1 MNHNS and CDR2 SASEGT. The CDR3 covers 18 residues. The DNA for the CDR3 is TGTGCCAGCAACTTTAAGAACCCCGGGACAGGGGAATCAGGAAAACTGTTTTTT. Protein product: CASNFKNPGTGESGKLFF.

A few counts support this clonotype. The chain is built from TRBV6-5 and TRBJ2-1; 8 nucleotides align to TRBD2. Germline V gene data show CDR1 as MNHEY and CDR2 as SVGAGI. The ends lost 6 bases at V and 0 bases at J; junction bases unmatched: 4. This CDR3 spans 15 amino acids. The CDR3 DNA follows: TGTGCCAGCAGACTAGCGGATAGCTCCTACAATGAGCAGTTCTTC. It translates to CASRLADSSYNEQFF.

This clonotype was recorded a few times. The chain carries TRBV7-2 and TRBJ2-3; D unclear. Trimming took off 5 bases at V and 0 bases at J, with 15 bases between the two ends. The CDR3 spans 16 residues. CDR1 and CDR2 from the germline V gene are SGHTA and FQGNSA. The CDR3 protein is CASSPSWALSTDTQYF. The CDR3 bases are TGTGCCAGCAGCCCGTCGTGGGCCCTAAGCACAGATACGCAGTATTTT.

The chain has TRBV5-1 and TRBJ2-1, with D perhaps matching TRBD2 (5 bases). Matching the DNA end better, TRBJ2-7 makes the J call doubtful. This CDR3 is built from 14 residues. Germline CDR1 and CDR2: SGHRS and YFSETQ. CDR3 bases: TGCGCCAGCAGCTTTGGGCTAGCCCTCGATGAGCAGTACTTC. Residues: CASSFGLALDEQYF.

This clonotype was seen at least ten times. The chain is built from TRBV29-1 and TRBJ2-7; 9 bases are shared with TRBD2. The germline V gene encodes CDR1 SQVTM and CDR2 ANQGSEA. V dropped 4 bases and J dropped 3; count of bases not matched to a gene: 4. The CDR3 is 13 residues long. The CDR3 sequence is CSVVPSGDYEQYF. In DNA form, the CDR3 reads TGCAGCGTTGTCCCTAGCGGGGACTACGAGCAGTACTTC.

This clonotype has more than one count but fewer than ten. The chain is built from TRBV29-1 and TRBJ2-3; TRBD2 matches at 8 bases. Unmatched junction bases numbered 6, after V lost 6 bases and J lost 1 base. The CDR3 contains 14 residues. From germline, CDR1 is SQVTM and CDR2 ANQGSEA. The CDR3 coding sequence is TGCAGCGTGATTAGCGGGATGGGCACAGATACGCAGTATTTT. This sequence encodes CSVISGMGTDTQYF.

This chain links TRBV28 with TRBJ2-7; maybe TRBD1 (6 bases). Trimming stripped 8 bases from V and 0 bases from J, with 14 bases between. Per germline, CDR1 MDHEN and CDR2 SYDVKM. The length of the CDR3 is 14 residues. CDR3 in DNA: TGTGCCAGCTCGGACAGTTTGAGCTCCTACGAGCAGTACTTC. As protein: CASSDSLSSYEQYF.